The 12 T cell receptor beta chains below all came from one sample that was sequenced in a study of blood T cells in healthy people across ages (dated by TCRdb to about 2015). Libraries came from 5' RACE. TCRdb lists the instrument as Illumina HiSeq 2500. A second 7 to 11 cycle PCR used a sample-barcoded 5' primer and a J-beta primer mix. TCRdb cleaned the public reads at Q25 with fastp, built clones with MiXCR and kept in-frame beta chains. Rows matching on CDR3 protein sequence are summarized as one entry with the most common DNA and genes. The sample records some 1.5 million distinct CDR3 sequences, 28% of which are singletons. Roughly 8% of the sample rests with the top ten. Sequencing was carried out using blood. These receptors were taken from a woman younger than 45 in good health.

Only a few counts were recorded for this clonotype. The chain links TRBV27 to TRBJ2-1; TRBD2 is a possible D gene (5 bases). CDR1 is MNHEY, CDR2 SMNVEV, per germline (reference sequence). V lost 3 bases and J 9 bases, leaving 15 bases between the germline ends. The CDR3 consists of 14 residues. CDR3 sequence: CASSFGGSASEQFF. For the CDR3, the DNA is TGTGCCAGCAGTTTTGGTGGGAGTGCGAGTGAGCAGTTCTTC.

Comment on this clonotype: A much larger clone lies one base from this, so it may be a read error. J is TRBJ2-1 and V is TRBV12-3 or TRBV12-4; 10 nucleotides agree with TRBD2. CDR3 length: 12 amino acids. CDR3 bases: TGTGCCAGCAGCTCACTAGCGGGAAGGCCGGTCTTC. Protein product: CASSSLAGRPVF.

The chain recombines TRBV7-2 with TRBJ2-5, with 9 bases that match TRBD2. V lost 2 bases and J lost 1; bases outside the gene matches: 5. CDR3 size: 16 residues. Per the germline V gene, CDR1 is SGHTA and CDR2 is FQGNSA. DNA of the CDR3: TGTGCCAGCAGCTTACGGGTAGCGGGAGTCCAAGAGACCCAGTACTTC. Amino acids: CASSLRVAGVQETQYF. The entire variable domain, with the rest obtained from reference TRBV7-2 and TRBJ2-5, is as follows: GAGVSQSPSNKVTEKGKDVELRCDPISGHTALYWYRQSLGQGLEFLIYFQGNSAPDKSGLPSDRFSAERTGGSVSTLTIQRTQQEDSAVYLCASSLRVAGVQETQYFGPGTRLLVL.

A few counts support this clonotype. CDR3 nucleotides: TGTGCCAGCAGCGCAAGCGGGATCTATGGGACCCAGTACTTC. This encodes CASSASGIYGTQYF. The chain links TRBV9 to TRBJ2-5; 7 nucleotides match TRBD2. Germline CDR1 and CDR2: SGDLS and YYNGEE. Trimming removed 3 bases from V and 7 bases from J; junction bases left unmatched: 9. The CDR3 is 14 amino acids.

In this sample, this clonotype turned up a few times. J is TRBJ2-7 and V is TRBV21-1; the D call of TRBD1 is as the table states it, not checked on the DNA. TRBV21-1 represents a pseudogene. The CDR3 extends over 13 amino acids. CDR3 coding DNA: TGTGCCAGCAGCAAACCGGACAGGGACGAGCAGTACTTC. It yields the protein CASSKPDRDEQYF.

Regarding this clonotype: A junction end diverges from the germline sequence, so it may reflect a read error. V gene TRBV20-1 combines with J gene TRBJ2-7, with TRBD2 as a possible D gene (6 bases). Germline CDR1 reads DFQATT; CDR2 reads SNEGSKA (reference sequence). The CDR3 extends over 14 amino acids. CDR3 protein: CIASEPGRGSEQYF. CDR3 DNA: TGCATTGCTAGTGAGCCGGGGCGGGGTAGCGAGCAGTACTTC.

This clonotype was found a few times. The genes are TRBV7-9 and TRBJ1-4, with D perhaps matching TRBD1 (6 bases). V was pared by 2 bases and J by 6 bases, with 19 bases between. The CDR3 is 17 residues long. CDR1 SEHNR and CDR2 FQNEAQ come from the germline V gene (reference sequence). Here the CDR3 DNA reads TGTGCCAGCAGCTTACGACAGGCAGAAGGTTGGCATGAAAAACTGTTTTTT. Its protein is CASSLRQAEGWHEKLFF.

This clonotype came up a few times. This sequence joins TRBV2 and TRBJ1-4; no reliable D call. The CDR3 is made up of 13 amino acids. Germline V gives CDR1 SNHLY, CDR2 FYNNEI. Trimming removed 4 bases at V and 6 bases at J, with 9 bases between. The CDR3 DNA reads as TGTGCCAGCAGTGCGGGTGCTGATGAAAAACTGTTTTTT. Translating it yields CASSAGADEKLFF. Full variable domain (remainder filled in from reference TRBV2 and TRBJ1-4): EPEVTQTPSHQVTQMGQEVILRCVPISNHLYFYWYRQILGQKVEFLVSFYNNEISEKSEIFDDQFSVERPDGSNFTLKIRSTKLEDSAMYFCASSAGADEKLFFGSGTQLSVL.

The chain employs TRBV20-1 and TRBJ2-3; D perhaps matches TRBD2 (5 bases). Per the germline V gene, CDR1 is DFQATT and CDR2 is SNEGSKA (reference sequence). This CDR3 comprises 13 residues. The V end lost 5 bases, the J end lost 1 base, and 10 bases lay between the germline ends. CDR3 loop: CSAPGWGTDTQYF. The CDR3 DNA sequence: TGCAGTGCTCCGGGGTGGGGCACAGATACGCAGTATTTT.

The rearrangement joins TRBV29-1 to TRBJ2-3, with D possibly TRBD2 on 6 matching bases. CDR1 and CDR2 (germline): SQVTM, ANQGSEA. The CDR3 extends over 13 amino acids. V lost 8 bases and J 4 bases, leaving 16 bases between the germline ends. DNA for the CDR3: TGCAGCCCGCGGGCGGGGTCCCCAGATACGCAGTATTTT. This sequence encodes CSPRAGSPDTQYF.

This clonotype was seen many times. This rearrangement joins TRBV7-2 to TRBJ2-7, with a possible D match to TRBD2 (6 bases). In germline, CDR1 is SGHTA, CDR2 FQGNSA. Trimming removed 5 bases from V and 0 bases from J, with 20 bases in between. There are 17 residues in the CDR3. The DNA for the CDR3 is TGTGCCAGCAGCCTCCGGTCGGGGCGGGGTCTCTCCTACGAGCAGTACTTC. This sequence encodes CASSLRSGRGLSYEQYF.

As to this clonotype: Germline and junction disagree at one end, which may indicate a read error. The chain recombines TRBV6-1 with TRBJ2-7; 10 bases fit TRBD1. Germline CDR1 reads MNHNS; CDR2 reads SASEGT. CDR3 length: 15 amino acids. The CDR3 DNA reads TGTGCCAGCAGTGGTGCGGGACAGGGGCCCTACGGGCAGTACTTC. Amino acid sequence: CASSGAGQGPYGQYF.